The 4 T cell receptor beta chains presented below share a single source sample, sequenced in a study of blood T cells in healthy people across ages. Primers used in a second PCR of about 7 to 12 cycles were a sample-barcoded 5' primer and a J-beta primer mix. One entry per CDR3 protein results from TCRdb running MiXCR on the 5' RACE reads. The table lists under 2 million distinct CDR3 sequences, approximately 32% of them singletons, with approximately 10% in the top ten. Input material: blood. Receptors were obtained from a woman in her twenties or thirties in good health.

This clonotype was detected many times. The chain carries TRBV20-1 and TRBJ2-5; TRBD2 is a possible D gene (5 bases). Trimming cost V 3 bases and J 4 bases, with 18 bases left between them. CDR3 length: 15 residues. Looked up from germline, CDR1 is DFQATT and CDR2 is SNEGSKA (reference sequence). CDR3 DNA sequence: TGCAGTGCTAGCGCACGAGGGCCCCGGCGAGAGACCCAGTACTTC. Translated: CSASARGPRRETQYF.

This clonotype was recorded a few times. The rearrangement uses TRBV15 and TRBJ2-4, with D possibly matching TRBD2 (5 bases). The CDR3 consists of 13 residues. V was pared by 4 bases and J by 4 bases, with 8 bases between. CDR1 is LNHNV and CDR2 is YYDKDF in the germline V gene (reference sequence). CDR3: CATSMTGKNIQYF. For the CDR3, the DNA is TGTGCCACCAGCATGACGGGGAAAAACATTCAGTACTTC. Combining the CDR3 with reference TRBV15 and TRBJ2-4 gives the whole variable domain DAMVIQNPRYQVTQFGKPVTLSCSQTLNHNVMYWYQQKSSQAPKLLFHYYDKDFNNEADTPDNFQSRRPNTSFCFLDIRSPGLGDTAMYLCATSMTGKNIQYFGAGTRLSVL.

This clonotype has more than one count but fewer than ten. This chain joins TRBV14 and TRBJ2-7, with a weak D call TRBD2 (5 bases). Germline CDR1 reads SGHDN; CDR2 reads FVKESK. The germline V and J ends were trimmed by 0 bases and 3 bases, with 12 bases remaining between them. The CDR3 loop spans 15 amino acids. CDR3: CASSQESSTFYEQYF. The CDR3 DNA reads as TGTGCCAGCAGCCAAGAGTCTAGCACCTTCTACGAGCAGTACTTC.

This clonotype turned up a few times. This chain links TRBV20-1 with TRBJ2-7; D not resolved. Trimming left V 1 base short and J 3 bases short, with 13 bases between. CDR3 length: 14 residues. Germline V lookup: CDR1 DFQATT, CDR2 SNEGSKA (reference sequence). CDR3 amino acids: CSARVAAKLYEQYF. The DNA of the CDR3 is TGCAGTGCTAGAGTTGCGGCAAAACTCTACGAGCAGTACTTC.